The subject of this entry is one T cell receptor (beta chain). What it binds is unknown. The record originates from a study of graft-versus-host responses after intestinal transplantation. Losses at the gene ends were 4 bases for V and 0 bases for J; bases not matched to a gene: 8. The CDR3 length is 18 residues. The germline CDR1 and CDR2 sequences are SEHNR and FQNEAQ (reference sequence). Some clones are missing from TCRdb's copy, which holds only in-frame ones; the method was immunoSEQ multiplex PCR. The sample has tens of thousands of clones, approximately 94% seen once. The sequencing used unstimulated CD8+ T cells sorted from spleen or lymph node cells, collected before intestinal transplant. This chain connects TRBV7-9 to TRBJ2-4; TRBD2 matches at 11 bases. The clonotype comes from a human donor who received an intestinal transplant. CDR3 DNA: TGTGCCAGCAGCTCCGGGACTAGCGGAGGCCTAGCCAAAAACATTCAGTACTTC. It codes for CASSSGTSGGLAKNIQYF.